Listed below are T cell receptor beta chains from one sample, sequenced in a study of T cells in narcolepsy. Clones were read by immunoSEQ multiplex PCR, and TCRdb kept only the in-frame ones, dropping some. Seen here are about 30,000 clones, approximately 82% observed once, and the top ten hold roughly 0.9%. Sequenced: CD45RA- memory CD4+ T cells from PBMCs. These receptors were obtained from a human donor with narcolepsy. The CDR3 runs from the conserved cysteine through the conserved F or W. The D gene is left open where the match is weak. Only part of the rows carry a size: once, few, many, or a class if the clone is expanded.

V	J	size	D	DNA	CDR3
TRBV7-2	TRBJ2-5	.	.	TGTGCCAGCAGCAGGGGGACACCTACACAAGAGACCCAGTACTTC	CASSRGTPTQETQYF
TRBV14	TRBJ1-3	.	TRBD1	TGTGCCAGCAGCCAAGAGCACAGGGGCAACACCATATATTTT	CASSQEHRGNTIYF
TRBV18	TRBJ2-3	.	TRBD1	TGTGCCAGCTCACCACCCAATCAATTGACAGGGTCGGCAGATACGCAGTATTTT	CASSPPNQLTGSADTQYF
TRBV6-5	TRBJ1-6	.	.	TGTGCCAGCAGTCAAGGGAATTCACCCCTCCACTTT	CASSQGNSPLHF
TRBV30	TRBJ2-4	.	TRBD2	TGTGCCTGGAGCGCTGGGGGGGGCAAAAACATTCAGTACTTC	CAWSAGGGKNIQYF
TRBV30	TRBJ1-6	.	TRBD1	TGTGCCTGGACTCACCGGGACAGGGGGTCACCCCTCCACTTT	CAWTHRDRGSPLHF
TRBV9	TRBJ1-1	.	.	TGTGCCAGCAGCGTAGGGGTGGCGGTAACCACTGAAGCTTTCTTT	CASSVGVAVTTEAFF
TRBV2	TRBJ1-2	.	.	TGTGCCAGCAGTGAAACTTCGGGAGGCAACGGCTACACCTTC	CASSETSGGNGYTF
TRBV11-2	TRBJ2-1	.	.	TGTGCCAGCAGCTCCAGATCGTGGGGAGACAATGAGCAGTTCTTC	CASSSRSWGDNEQFF
TRBV6-6	TRBJ2-7	.	TRBD1	TGTGCCAGCAGTTACACGACAGGGGGCTACGAGCAGTACTTC	CASSYTTGGYEQYF
TRBV28	TRBJ2-5	.	.	TGTGCCAGCAGTCCCGACCTGGAAAAGACCCAGTACTTC	CASSPDLEKTQYF
TRBV7-8	TRBJ1-1	.	TRBD1	TGTGCCAGCAGCCTAACGACAGGGGGCGTCCTTATCACTGAAGCTTTCTTT	CASSLTTGGVLITEAFF
TRBV7-9	TRBJ2-3	.	.	TGTGCCAGCAGCGCAGTCGGGGATACGCAGTATTTT	CASSAVGDTQYF
TRBV19	TRBJ1-3	.	.	TGTGCCAGTAGTCCGGCCGGGGGCTCTGGAAACACCATATATTTT	CASSPAGGSGNTIYF
TRBV29-1	TRBJ1-1	.	.	TGCAGCGTTGGGTCGATGGACGGGCGTTTTGAAGCTTTCTTT	CSVGSMDGRFEAFF
TRBV5-8	TRBJ1-2	.	TRBD1	TGTGCCAGCATTAGACAGGGGAACTATGGCTACACCTTC	CASIRQGNYGYTF
TRBV28	TRBJ2-1	.	TRBD2	TGTGCCAGCAGTTCCGACGGGGGGGCGTCCTACAATGAGCAGTTCTTC	CASSSDGGASYNEQFF
TRBV6-1	TRBJ1-2	once	.	TGTGCCAGCAGTGACAGGGGTTGGGGCTACACCTTC	CASSDRGWGYTF
TRBV9	TRBJ2-7	.	.	TGTGCCAGCAGCCCCCTAGCAGGTTTCACCTACGAGCAGTACTTC	CASSPLAGFTYEQYF
TRBV10-3	TRBJ2-2	.	.	TGTGCCATCAGTGTTCGTGACACCCATTCCGGGGAGCTGTTTTTT	CAISVRDTHSGELFF
TRBV19	TRBJ2-1	.	TRBD1	TGTGCCAGTAGCCTTCTCACAGGGGGCTCCGACATGCAGTTCTTC	CASSLLTGGSDMQFF
TRBV2	TRBJ2-2	few	.	TGTGCCAGCAGTGAGACGCGACCGGGAACCGGGGAGCTGTTTTTT	CASSETRPGTGELFF
TRBV30	TRBJ1-5	.	.	TGTGCCTGGAGTGATAATAGCAATCAGCCCCAGCATTTT	CAWSDNSNQPQHF
TRBV27	TRBJ2-1	.	.	TGTGCCAGCAGGGGGGGTTACAATGAGCAGTTCTTC	CASRGGYNEQFF
TRBV19	TRBJ1-3	.	TRBD1	TGTGCCAGTAGTACAACAGGGGTGGCTGGAAACACCATATATTTT	CASSTTGVAGNTIYF
TRBV11-2	TRBJ1-3	.	.	TGTGCCAGCAGCCTAGACAGAAACACCATATATTTT	CASSLDRNTIYF
TRBV11-2	TRBJ2-1	.	.	TGTGCCAGCAGCCCCCGGCTAGGAAGCTCCTACAATGAGCAGTTCTTC	CASSPRLGSSYNEQFF
TRBV4-2	TRBJ1-5	few	.	TGTGCCAGCAGTTTAGAGGAGGGGGGCAATCAGCCCCAGCATTTT	CASSLEEGGNQPQHF
TRBV10-3	TRBJ1-5	.	.	TGTGCCATCAGAGGAGAAATCAATCAGCCCCAGCATTTT	CAIRGEINQPQHF
TRBV19	TRBJ2-2	.	.	TGTGCCAGTAGTATTCGGGTCGGGGGGCTGTTTTTT	CASSIRVGGLFF
TRBV7-6	TRBJ1-1	.	.	TGTGCCAGCAGCTTAGCGCTTAACACTGAAGCTTTCTTT	CASSLALNTEAFF
TRBV5-1	TRBJ2-7	.	.	TGCGCCAGCAAGGTGCAGTACTTC	CASKVQYF
TRBV27	TRBJ2-7	few	.	TGTGCCAGCAGCTTAGGCAGCTCCGGTTCCTACGAGCAGTACTTC	CASSLGSSGSYEQYF
TRBV5-1	TRBJ1-1	.	TRBD1	TGCGCCAGCAGCTTGGGACAGGGTTTGTACACTGAAGCTTTCTTT	CASSLGQGLYTEAFF
TRBV6-5	TRBJ1-6	.	TRBD1	TGTGCCAGCAGAACAGACAGGGTGGCACCCCTCCACTTT	CASRTDRVAPLHF
TRBV11-1	TRBJ2-3	.	.	TGTGCCAGCAGTCCCCAGCCAGGGGTGGGCACAGATACGCAGTATTTT	CASSPQPGVGTDTQYF
TRBV6-6	TRBJ2-2	.	.	TGTGCCAGCAGTTATCAGGGTGTCGGGGAGCTGTTTTTT	CASSYQGVGELFF
TRBV28	TRBJ1-2	.	TRBD1	TGTGCCAGCAGTAATTCCGGGACAGGGGGCGACATCTATGGCTACACCTTC	CASSNSGTGGDIYGYTF
TRBV6-5	TRBJ2-7	.	.	TGTGCCAGCAGTCCCGACTACGAGCAGTACTTC	CASSPDYEQYF
TRBV10-3	TRBJ1-5	.	TRBD1	TGTGCCATCAGAGAGGACAGGGGGAGCAATCAGCCCCAGCATTTT	CAIREDRGSNQPQHF
TRBV7-2	TRBJ2-5	once	.	TGTGCCAGCAGCTTAGGTCGGGGAGAGACCCAGTACTTC	CASSLGRGETQYF
TRBV5-1	TRBJ2-7	few	.	TGCGCCAGCAGCCGGACGTCTACCTACGAGCAGTACTTC	CASSRTSTYEQYF
TRBV5-8	TRBJ1-6	.	TRBD1	TGTGCCAGCAGCTTGCCTCAGACCGGGACAGGGAAAAATTCACCCCTCCACTTT	CASSLPQTGTGKNSPLHF
TRBV7-8	TRBJ1-4	once	.	TGTGCCAGCAGCATGAGACCGGGACGGGTATTTGCAGCTAATGAAAAACTGTTTTTT	CASSMRPGRVFAANEKLFF
TRBV7-2	TRBJ2-3	.	TRBD2	TGTGCCAGCAGCTTAGGGACTAGCGCCGATACGCAGTATTTT	CASSLGTSADTQYF
TRBV29-1	TRBJ1-2	.	.	TGCAGCGTTGTCGGGGTGGAGAACTATGGCTACACCTTC	CSVVGVENYGYTF
TRBV7-8	TRBJ2-7	.	.	TGTGCCAGCAGCTTTTACCCGGGGCCTAAAGGCGAGCAGTACTTC	CASSFYPGPKGEQYF
TRBV19	TRBJ1-2	.	.	TGTGCCAGTAGTCTTGGAGGGGGTCGTAACTATGGCCACACCTTC	CASSLGGGRNYGHTF
TRBV6-6	TRBJ1-1	.	.	TGTGCCAGCAGCGCAGGGGCTAAGAACACTGAAGCTTTCTTT	CASSAGAKNTEAFF
TRBV6-1	TRBJ1-2	.	.	TGTGCCAGCAGGGCAGACTATGGCTACACCTTC	CASRADYGYTF
TRBV7-9	TRBJ1-1	.	.	TGTGCCAGCAGCTTAGCAGGGGACACTGAAGCTTTCTTT	CASSLAGDTEAFF
TRBV4-1	TRBJ1-5	.	.	TGCGCCAGCAGCCAAGAGAGGGGCGGAAGCAATCAGCCCCAGCATTTT	CASSQERGGSNQPQHF
TRBV6-1	TRBJ2-1	.	.	TGTGCCAGCACCGGATCAGGTTCATCCTACAATGAGCAGTTCTTC	CASTGSGSSYNEQFF
TRBV7-8	TRBJ2-7	.	.	TGTGCCAGCAGCCCTCTAGACGGAGCCTACGAGCAGTACTTC	CASSPLDGAYEQYF
TRBV18	TRBJ2-2	.	.	TGTGCCAGCTCACCAGTTGGGTTTTCCGGGGAGCTGTTTTTT	CASSPVGFSGELFF